The clone carrying this T cell receptor beta chain was observed a handful of times. Its antigen is as yet unknown. In germline, CDR1 is LGHNA, CDR2 YNFKEQ. The CDR3 length is 15 residues. Together with a sample-barcoded 5' primer, a J-beta primer mix was included in a second PCR lasting about 7 to 11 cycles. At least 3 million CDR3-containing paired-end reads were obtained per sample. TCRdb passed the 5' RACE reads through MiXCR, listing each CDR3 protein once. The sample yields about 900,000 distinct CDR3 sequences, around 68% seen once. This sample was taken from a study of blood T cells in healthy people across ages. General study results and limits: Greater diversity and more naive CD4+ cells were seen in long-lived donors than in aged donors.

The chain joins TRBV4-2 to TRBJ2-4; D possibly corresponds to TRBD2 (6 bases). The J call is uncertain, as TRBJ2-7 better fits the DNA end. Sequencing input: blood. The receptor was isolated from a man aged 25 to 45 in good health. The CDR3 here is CASSQGGEIIYEQYF. CDR3 sequence (DNA): TGTGCCAGCAGCCAAGGGGGGGAGATTATCTACGAGCAGTACTTC.